This T cell receptor (beta chain) was recovered during a study of blood T cell repertoires in COVID-19. As for the study in general: Acute and convalescent COVID-19 specimens originated in the United States, Italy and Spain.

Germline-derived CDR1 and CDR2 are SGHTA and FQGTGA. Trimming at V came to 4 bases and at J to 9 bases, leaving 7 bases not matched to a gene. This CDR3 has 14 residues. The table came from immunoSEQ multiplex PCR; TCRdb's copy has only in-frame clones and leaves some out. The profile covers 40,000 or so clones, with about nine tenths appearing a single time and 12% taken by the ten largest. The rearrangement joins TRBV7-3 to TRBJ2-1, with 9 bases lining up with TRBD2. Specimen: peripheral blood. The origin of this receptor is a human donor in a cohort sampled during active COVID-19. CDR3 amino acids: CASSYSGSRTEQFF. The CDR3 nucleotides read TGTGCCAGCAGCTATAGCGGGAGCAGAACTGAGCAGTTCTTC.